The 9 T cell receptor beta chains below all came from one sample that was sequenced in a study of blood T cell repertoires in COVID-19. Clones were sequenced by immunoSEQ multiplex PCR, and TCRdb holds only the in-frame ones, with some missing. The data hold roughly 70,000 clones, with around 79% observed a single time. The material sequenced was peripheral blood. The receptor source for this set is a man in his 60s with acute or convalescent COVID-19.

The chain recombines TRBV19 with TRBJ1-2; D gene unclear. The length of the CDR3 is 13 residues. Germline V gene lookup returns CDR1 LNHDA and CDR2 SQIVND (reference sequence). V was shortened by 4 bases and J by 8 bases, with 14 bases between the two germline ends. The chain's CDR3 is CASSTERQGGYTF. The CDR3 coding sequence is TGTGCCAGTAGTACGGAAAGACAAGGCGGCTACACCTTC. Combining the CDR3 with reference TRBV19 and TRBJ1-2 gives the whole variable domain DGGITQSPKYLFRKEGQNVTLSCEQNLNHDAMYWYRQDPGQGLRLIYYSQIVNDFQKGDIAEGYSVSREKKESFPLTVTSAQKNPTAFYLCASSTERQGGYTFGSGTRLTVV.

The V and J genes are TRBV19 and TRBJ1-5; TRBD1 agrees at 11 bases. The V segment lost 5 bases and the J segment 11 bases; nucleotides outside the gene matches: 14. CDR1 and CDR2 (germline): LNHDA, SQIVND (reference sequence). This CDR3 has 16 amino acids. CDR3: CASSRSGQGAGGTQHF. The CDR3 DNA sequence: TGTGCCAGTAGTCGATCTGGACAGGGGGCCGGTGGGACCCAGCATTTT.

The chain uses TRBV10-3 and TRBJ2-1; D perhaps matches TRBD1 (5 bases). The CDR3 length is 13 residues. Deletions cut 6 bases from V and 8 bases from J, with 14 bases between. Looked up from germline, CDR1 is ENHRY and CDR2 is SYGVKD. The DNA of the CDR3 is TGTGCCATCAGGGATCAGGGCGGTGATGAGCAGTTCTTC. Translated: CAIRDQGGDEQFF.

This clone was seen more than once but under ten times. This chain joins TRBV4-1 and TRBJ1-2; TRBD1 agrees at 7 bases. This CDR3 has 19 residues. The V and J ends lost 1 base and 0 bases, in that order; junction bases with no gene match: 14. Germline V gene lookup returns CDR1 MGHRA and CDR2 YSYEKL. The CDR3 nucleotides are TGCGCCAGCAGCCAAGCGCCCGGAGACAGGGAATATGCTAACTATGGCTACACCTTC. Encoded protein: CASSQAPGDREYANYGYTF.

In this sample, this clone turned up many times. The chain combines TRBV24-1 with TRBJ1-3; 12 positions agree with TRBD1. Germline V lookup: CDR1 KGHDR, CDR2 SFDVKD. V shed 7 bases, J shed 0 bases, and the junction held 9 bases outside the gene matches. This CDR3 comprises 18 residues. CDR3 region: CATRRDRGRESSGNTIYF. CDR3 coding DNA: TGTGCCACCAGAAGGGACAGGGGGCGAGAGAGCTCTGGAAACACCATATATTTT.

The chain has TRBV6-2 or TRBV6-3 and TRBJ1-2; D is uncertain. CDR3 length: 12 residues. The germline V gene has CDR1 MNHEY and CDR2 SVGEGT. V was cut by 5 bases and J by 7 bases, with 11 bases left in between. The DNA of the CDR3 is TGTGCCAGCAGTCGGGTGAGGGCTGGCTACACCTTC. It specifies CASSRVRAGYTF.

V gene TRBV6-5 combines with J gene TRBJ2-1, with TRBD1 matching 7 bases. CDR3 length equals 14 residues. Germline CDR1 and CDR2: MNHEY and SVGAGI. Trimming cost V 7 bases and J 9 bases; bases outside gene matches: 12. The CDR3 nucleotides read TGTGCCAGCACATTAGACAGGGTAGGAGGTGAGCAGTTCTTC. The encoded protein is CASTLDRVGGEQFF.

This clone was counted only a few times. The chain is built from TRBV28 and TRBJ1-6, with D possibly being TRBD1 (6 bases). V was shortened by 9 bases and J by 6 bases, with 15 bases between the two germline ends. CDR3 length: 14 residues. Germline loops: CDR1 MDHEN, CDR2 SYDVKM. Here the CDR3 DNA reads TGTGCCAGTGTTAAACAGGGTGCTAATTCACCCCTCCACTTT. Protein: CASVKQGANSPLHF.

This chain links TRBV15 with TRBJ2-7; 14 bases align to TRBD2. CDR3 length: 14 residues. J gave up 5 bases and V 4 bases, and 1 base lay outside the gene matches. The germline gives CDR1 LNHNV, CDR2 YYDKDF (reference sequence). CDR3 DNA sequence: TGTGCCACCAGCAAGGGACTAGCGGGAGACGAGCAGTACTTC. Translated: CATSKGLAGDEQYF.